Below, one T cell receptor beta chain is given with its context. This CDR3 region has 17 residues. CDR1 and CDR2 (germline): SGHAT, FQDESV (reference sequence). Losses at the gene ends were 2 bases for V and 2 bases for J; bases not matched to a gene: 11. This entry comes from a study of OX40 agonist ivuxolimab in advanced cancers. Profiling relied on immunoSEQ multiplex PCR, and the TCRdb table lists in-frame clones only, not all of them. In the table there are 20,000 to 25,000 clones, roughly 73% of which are singletons. The chain links TRBV11-1 to TRBJ1-1; TRBD1 aligns across 7 bases. The source was CD4+ or CD8+ T cells sorted from blood, collected in a trial of the OX40 agonist ivuxolimab. The source of this sequence is an adult with an advanced solid tumor such as melanoma, head and neck, liver or kidney cancer. The CDR3: CASSLNRLGQINTEAFF. For the CDR3, the DNA is TGTGCCAGCAGCTTAAACCGCCTGGGACAGATTAACACTGAAGCTTTCTTT.